This TCR beta chain was observed in a study of T cells in Graves' hyperthyroidism and ophthalmopathy. This CDR3 is built from 8 residues. Germline loops: CDR1 ENHRY, CDR2 SYGVKD. Trimming left V 10 bases short and J 5 bases short, with 3 bases between. RNA transcripts yielded amplified TCR beta CDR3 regions. In the first-round RT-PCR of the TCR CDR3, the HTBI primer set was used. TCRdb recomputed calls from the multiplex PCR reads with MiXCR, one row per CDR3 protein. Of hundreds of thousands of distinct CDR3 sequences listed, approximately 24% are singletons. This clonotype was seen repeatedly, ten times or more.

The chain is built from TRBV10-3 and TRBJ2-7; D remains unclear. Sequencing input: blood. The TCR comes from a woman in her thirties or forties with Graves' ophthalmopathy. CDR3 sequence (DNA): TGTGCCACCGACGAGCAGTACTTC. Amino acid sequence: CATDEQYF.